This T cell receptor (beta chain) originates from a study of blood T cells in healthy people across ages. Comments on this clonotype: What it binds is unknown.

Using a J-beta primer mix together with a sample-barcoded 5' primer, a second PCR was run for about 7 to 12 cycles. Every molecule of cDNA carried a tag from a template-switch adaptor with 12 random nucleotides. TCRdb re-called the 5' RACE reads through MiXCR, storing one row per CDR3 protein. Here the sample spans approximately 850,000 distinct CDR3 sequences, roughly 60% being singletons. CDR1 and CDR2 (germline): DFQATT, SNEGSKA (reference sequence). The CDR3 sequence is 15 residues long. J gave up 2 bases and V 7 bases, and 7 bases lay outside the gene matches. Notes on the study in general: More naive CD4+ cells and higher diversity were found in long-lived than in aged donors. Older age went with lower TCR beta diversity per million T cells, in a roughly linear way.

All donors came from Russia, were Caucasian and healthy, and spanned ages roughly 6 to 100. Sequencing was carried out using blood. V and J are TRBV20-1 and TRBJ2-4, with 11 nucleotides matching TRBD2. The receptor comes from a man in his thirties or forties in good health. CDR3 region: CSGFGTSGTKNIQYF. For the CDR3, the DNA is TGCAGTGGCTTTGGGACTAGCGGTACCAAAAACATTCAGTACTTC.